This T cell receptor (beta chain) stems from a study of control samples from healthy donors and cancer patients. Sequencing was performed with immunoSEQ multiplex PCR; in TCRdb, only in-frame clones are kept and a portion is missing. Here the sample spans 110,000 to 150,000 clones, roughly 94% being singletons. Trimming shortened V by 2 bases and J by 5 bases, and 9 bases separated the two germline ends. The CDR3 loop spans 13 amino acids. The origin of this receptor is a man in his sixties with colorectal cancer. The sequenced sample consisted of PBMCs. This chain uses TRBV12-3 or TRBV12-4 with TRBJ2-5; D might be TRBD1 (6 bases). CDR3 DNA sequence: TGTGCCAGCAGTTTATCAGGGGTTGAGACCCAGTACTTC. It yields the protein CASSLSGVETQYF.